The 11 T cell receptor beta chains below come from one sample, sequenced in a study of cytomegalovirus exposure and HLA in healthy donors. PCR employed 60 Vbeta and 13 Jbeta primers. Clones were read by immunoSEQ multiplex PCR, and TCRdb kept only the in-frame ones, dropping some. The sample has 150,000 to 200,000 clones, about 79% seen once. The sequencing sample was made of PBMCs. The receptors stem from a man aged 40-49 years in good health and CMV-seropositive.

This clone came up once. The chain links TRBV6-5 to TRBJ2-1; 8 nucleotides agree with TRBD2. The CDR3 runs 14 residues. The ends lost 2 bases at V and 6 bases at J; junction bases unmatched: 3. Germline V gene lookup returns CDR1 MNHEY and CDR2 SVGAGI. Here the CDR3 DNA reads TGTGCCAGCAGTTACCACGGGAGGGCCAATGAGCAGTTCTTC. Its protein product is CASSYHGRANEQFF.

As DNA, the CDR3 is TGTGCCAGCAGCGTTGGGACAGGGGGGACCGGGGAGCTGTTTTTT. Protein: CASSVGTGGTGELFF. This chain joins TRBV28 and TRBJ2-2; 11 nucleotides match TRBD1. The CDR3 has 15 residues. Looked up from germline, CDR1 is MDHEN and CDR2 is SYDVKM. Trimming removed 6 bases from V and 5 bases from J; junction bases left unmatched: 5.

V usage is TRBV18 and J usage is TRBJ2-5; 8 nucleotides align to TRBD2. The CDR3 covers 16 residues. Germline-derived CDR1 and CDR2 are KGHSH and LQKENI. V was clipped by 3 bases and J by 5 bases; unmatched bases: 11. CDR3 region: CASSPWIAGSMETQYF. The DNA of the CDR3 is TGTGCCAGCTCACCGTGGATAGCGGGATCAATGGAGACCCAGTACTTC.

A word on this clone: A junction end diverges from the germline sequence, so it may reflect a read error. The genes are TRBV28 and TRBJ2-6; tentative D call: TRBD1 (5 bases). This CDR3 has 15 residues. CDR1 is MDHEN, CDR2 SYDVKM, per germline. The CDR3 region is CASTRAGPGANGLTF. CDR3 in DNA: TGTGCCAGCACCAGGGCCGGTCCTGGGGCCAACGGCCTGACTTTC.

This chain uses TRBV19 with TRBJ1-1; 10 nucleotides align to TRBD1. J gave up 7 bases and V 6 bases, and 8 bases lay outside the gene matches. This CDR3 has 14 amino acids. Germline CDR1 LNHDA, CDR2 SQIVND (reference sequence). CDR3 bases: TGTGCCAGTAGCGCGGACAGGGGGTTTAATGAAGCTTTCTTT. This sequence encodes CASSADRGFNEAFF.

This clone was detected a few times. This sequence joins TRBV5-1 and TRBJ1-1; 7 bases line up with TRBD1. Germline assignment: CDR1 SGHRS and CDR2 YFSETQ. V gave up 3 bases and J gave up 1 base; unmatched junction bases: 6. CDR3 length equals 15 residues. The CDR3 DNA reads as TGCGCCAGCAGCTGGACAGGTCTCGGGAACACTGAAGCTTTCTTT. As protein: CASSWTGLGNTEAFF.

V is TRBV7-2 and J is TRBJ2-1; 11 bases fit TRBD1. Germline lookup yields CDR1 SGHTA and CDR2 FQGNSA. The ends lost 1 base at V and 9 bases at J; junction bases unmatched: 2. CDR3 length: 14 amino acids. This CDR3 is CASSLGTGGREQFF. CDR3 in DNA: TGTGCCAGCAGCTTAGGGACAGGGGGCCGTGAGCAGTTCTTC.

The chain recombines TRBV29-1 with TRBJ2-7; maybe TRBD1 (5 bases). The germline CDR1 and CDR2 sequences are SQVTM and ANQGSEA. V dropped 3 bases and J dropped 2 bases, with 8 bases sitting between them. The length of the CDR3 is 12 residues. The CDR3 DNA follows: TGCAGCGTTGAGGTGGGGCCCTACGAGCAGTACTTC. Amino acid sequence: CSVEVGPYEQYF.

The chain couples TRBV19 to TRBJ1-2; D is ambiguous. CDR3 length: 14 amino acids. Germline V CDR1 and CDR2: LNHDA, SQIVND (reference sequence). V was shortened by 0 bases and J by 8 bases, with 13 bases between the two germline ends. CDR3 bases: TGTGCCAGTAGTATAGATCGAGGGTCTCGAGGCTACACCTTC. Amino acid sequence: CASSIDRGSRGYTF.

The chain links TRBV5-1 to TRBJ2-2; D gene uncertain. The CDR3 has 16 residues. Deletions cut 0 bases from V and 2 bases from J, with 11 bases between. Germline V CDR1 and CDR2: SGHRS, YFSETQ. In DNA, the CDR3 is TGCGCCAGCAGCTTGGAAGCGCGAACCAACACCGGGGAGCTGTTTTTT. Amino acids: CASSLEARTNTGELFF.

The rearrangement links TRBV5-1 to TRBJ1-2; 7 nucleotides align to TRBD1. There are 13 residues in the CDR3. V lost 7 bases, J lost 1 base, and 4 bases stayed unmatched. Looked up from germline, CDR1 is SGHRS and CDR2 is YFSETQ. CDR3 nucleotide sequence: TGCGCCAGCCGGGACAGCCTTAACTATGGCTACACCTTC. Its translation is CASRDSLNYGYTF.